The source of this T cell receptor (beta chain) is a study of beta chain features in type 1 diabetes. Study details: Cell yields, gender and age were comparable in patients and healthy donors. Points from the study as a whole: All four CD4+ subsets of Type 1 diabetes patients contained TCRB CDR3s that were moderately but significantly shorter. A potential influence of HLA type upon TCRB rearrangement remained unresolved herein. Sampled from patients, naive, central memory and Treg TCRB repertoires appeared more similar than those sampled from healthy donors.

There are many counts of this clone. As yet, its antigen is unknown. The study reverse transcribed the entire isolated RNA, so it sequenced expressed TCRB transcripts. Here immunoSEQ multiplex PCR was the method, and the copy in TCRdb shows in-frame clones only, minus some. The table lists some 300,000 clones, 8% of them singletons. The TCR originated in a woman aged 18 to 35 in good health. The sequenced sample was central memory CD4+ T cells from blood.

CDR3 DNA: TGTGCCAGCAGCAGGGGTGGGAGGGAGTCCTACAATGAGCAGTTCTTC. This translates into CASSRGGRESYNEQFF. The chain joins TRBV5-4 to TRBJ2-1, with 7 bases identical to TRBD2. The CDR3 spans 16 residues. V shed 4 bases, J shed 1 base, and the junction held 8 bases outside the gene matches. Germline V lookup: CDR1 SGHNT, CDR2 YYREEE (reference sequence).